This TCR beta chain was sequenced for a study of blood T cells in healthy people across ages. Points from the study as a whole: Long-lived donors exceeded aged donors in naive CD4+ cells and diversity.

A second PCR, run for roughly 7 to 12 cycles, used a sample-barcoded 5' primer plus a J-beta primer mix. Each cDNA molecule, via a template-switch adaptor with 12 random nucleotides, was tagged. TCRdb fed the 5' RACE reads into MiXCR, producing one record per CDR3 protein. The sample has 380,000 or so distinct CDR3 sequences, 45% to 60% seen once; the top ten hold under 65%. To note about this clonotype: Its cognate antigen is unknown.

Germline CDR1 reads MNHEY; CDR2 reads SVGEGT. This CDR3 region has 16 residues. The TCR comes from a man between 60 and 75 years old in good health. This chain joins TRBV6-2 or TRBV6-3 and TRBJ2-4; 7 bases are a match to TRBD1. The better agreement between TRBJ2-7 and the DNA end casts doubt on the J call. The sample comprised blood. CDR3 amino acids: CASSSRQGSRRDEQYF. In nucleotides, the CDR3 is TGTGCCAGCAGTTCCCGACAGGGAAGCCGCCGAGACGAGCAGTACTTC.